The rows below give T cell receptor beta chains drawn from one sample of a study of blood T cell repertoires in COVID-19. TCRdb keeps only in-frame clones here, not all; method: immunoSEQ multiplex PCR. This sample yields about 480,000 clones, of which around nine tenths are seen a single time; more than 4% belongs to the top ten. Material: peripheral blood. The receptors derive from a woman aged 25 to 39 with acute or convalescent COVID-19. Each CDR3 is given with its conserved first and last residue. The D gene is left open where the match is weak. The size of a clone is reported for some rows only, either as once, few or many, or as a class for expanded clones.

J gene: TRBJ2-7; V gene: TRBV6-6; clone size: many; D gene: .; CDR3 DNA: TGTGCCAGCAGTTTGAGGGATTACGAGCAGTACTTC; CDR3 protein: CASSLRDYEQYF
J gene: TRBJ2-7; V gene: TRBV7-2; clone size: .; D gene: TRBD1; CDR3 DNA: TGTGCCAGCAGCTATGTCGGGACAGACCCCTACGAGCAGTACTTC; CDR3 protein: CASSYVGTDPYEQYF
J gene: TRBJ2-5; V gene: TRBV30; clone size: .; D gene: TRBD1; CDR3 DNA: TGTGCCTGGAGTGTGCCCAGGGGGTTTGAAGAGACCCAGTACTTC; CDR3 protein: CAWSVPRGFEETQYF
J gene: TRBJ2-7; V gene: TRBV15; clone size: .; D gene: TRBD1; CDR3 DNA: TGTGCCACCAGCAGAGATCTGAGTCAGGGGGCTCTCGAGCAGTACTTC; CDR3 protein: CATSRDLSQGALEQYF
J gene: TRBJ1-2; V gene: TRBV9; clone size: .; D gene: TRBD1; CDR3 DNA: TGTGCCAGCAGCGAGGGGTCGGGACAGCGGCAGGGCTACACCTTC; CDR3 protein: CASSEGSGQRQGYTF
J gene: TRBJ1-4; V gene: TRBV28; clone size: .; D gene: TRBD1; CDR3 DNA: TGTGCCAGCAGTTTTTCAGGGGGCCCTAATGAAAAACTGTTTTTT; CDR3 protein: CASSFSGGPNEKLFF
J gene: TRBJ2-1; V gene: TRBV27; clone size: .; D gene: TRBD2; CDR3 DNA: TGTGCCAGCAGTCCGGCCCTAGCGGGGGCGGGTTTCGGAAAGCAGTTCTTC; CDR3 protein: CASSPALAGAGFGKQFF
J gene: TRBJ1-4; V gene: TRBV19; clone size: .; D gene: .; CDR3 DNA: TGTGCCAGTAATGACGGGACAAGTAATGAAAAACTGTTTTTT; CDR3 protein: CASNDGTSNEKLFF
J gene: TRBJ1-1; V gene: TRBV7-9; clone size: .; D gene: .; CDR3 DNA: TGTGCCAGCAGCTTAATTGGCAACACTGAAGCTTTCTTT; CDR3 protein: CASSLIGNTEAFF
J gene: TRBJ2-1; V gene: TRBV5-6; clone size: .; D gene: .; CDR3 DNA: TGTGCCAGCAGCTTCCTAGGACAGTTCTCCTACAATGAGCAGTTCTTC; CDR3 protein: CASSFLGQFSYNEQFF
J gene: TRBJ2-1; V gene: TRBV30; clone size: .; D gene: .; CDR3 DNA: TGTGCCTGGAGGGCCGGGAATGAGCAGTTCTTC; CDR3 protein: CAWRAGNEQFF
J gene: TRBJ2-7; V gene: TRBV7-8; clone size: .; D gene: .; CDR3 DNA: TGTGCCAGCAGCTTAGCGGAAATACGAGGGTCCGAGCAGTACTTC; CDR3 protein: CASSLAEIRGSEQYF
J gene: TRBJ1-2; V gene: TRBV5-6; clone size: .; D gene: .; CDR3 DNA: TGTGCCAGCAGCATGGGAACATCTGGCTACACCTTC; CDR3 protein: CASSMGTSGYTF
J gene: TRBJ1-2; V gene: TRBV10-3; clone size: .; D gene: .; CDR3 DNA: TGTGCCATCAGTGGGGAGGACTATGGCTACACCTTC; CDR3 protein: CAISGEDYGYTF
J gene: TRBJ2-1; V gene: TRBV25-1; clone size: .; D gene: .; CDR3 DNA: TGTGCCAGCAGTTCGGTGCAGGACAGACACAATGAGCAGTTCTTC; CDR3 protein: CASSSVQDRHNEQFF
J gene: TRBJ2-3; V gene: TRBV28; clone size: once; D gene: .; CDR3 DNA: TGTGCCAGCAGTACACAAGGGACTCTGGTTACGCAGTATTTT; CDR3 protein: CASSTQGTLVTQYF
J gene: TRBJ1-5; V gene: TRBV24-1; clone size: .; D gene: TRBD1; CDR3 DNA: TGTGCCACCAGTGACGATACAGGGGGCATTGGTAGCAATCAGCCCCAGCATTTT; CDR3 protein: CATSDDTGGIGSNQPQHF
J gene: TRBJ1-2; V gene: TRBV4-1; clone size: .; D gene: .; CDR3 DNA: TGCGCCAGCAGCCAAGGTGGGGCGAACCCGGGCTATGGCTACACCTTC; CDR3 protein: CASSQGGANPGYGYTF
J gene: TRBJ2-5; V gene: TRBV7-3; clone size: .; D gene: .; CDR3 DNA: TGTGCCAGCAGCCGCCCCGGGGGCGGGGGGACCCAGTACTTC; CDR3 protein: CASSRPGGGGTQYF
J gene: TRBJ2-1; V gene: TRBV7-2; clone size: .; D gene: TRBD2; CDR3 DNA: TGTGCCAGCAGCTTCGGGGGGGCCCTTCGGGAGGAGCAGTTCTTC; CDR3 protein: CASSFGGALREEQFF
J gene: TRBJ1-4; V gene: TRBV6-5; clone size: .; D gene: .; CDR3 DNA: TGTGCCAGCCGGGGGGGGGAAGCAACTAATGAAAAACTGTTTTTT; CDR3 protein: CASRGGEATNEKLFF
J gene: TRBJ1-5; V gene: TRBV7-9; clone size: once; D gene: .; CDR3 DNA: TGTGCCAGCAGCTCCCCGGTGGAGCCCCAGCATTTT; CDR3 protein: CASSSPVEPQHF
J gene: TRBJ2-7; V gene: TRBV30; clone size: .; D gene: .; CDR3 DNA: TGTGCCTTTTCACTTTCCTACGAGCAGTACTTC; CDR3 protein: CAFSLSYEQYF
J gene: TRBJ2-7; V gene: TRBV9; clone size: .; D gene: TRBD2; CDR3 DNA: TGTGCCAGCAGCCCGCGGGGGACCTCCTACGAGCAGTACTTC; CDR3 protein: CASSPRGTSYEQYF
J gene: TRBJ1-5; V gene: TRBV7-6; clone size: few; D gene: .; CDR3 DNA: TGTGCCAGCAGCTTAGGGCGGGGGGGCAATCAGCCCCAGCATTTT; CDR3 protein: CASSLGRGGNQPQHF
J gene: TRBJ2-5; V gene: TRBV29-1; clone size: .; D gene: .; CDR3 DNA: TGCAGCGTTGCCGGTGGCCAAGAGACCCAGTACTTC; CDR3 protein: CSVAGGQETQYF
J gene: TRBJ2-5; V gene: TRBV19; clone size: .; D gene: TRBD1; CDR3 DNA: TGTGCCAGTAGTACCCAACACAGGGGGCTGTGGGAGACCCAGTACTTC; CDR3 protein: CASSTQHRGLWETQYF
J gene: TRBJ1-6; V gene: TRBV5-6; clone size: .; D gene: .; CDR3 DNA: TGTGCCAGCAGCTTGGGTCGGGTCGGATCACCCCTCCACTTT; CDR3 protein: CASSLGRVGSPLHF
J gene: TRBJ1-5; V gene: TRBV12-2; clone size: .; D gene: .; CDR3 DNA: TGTGCACTCTTCAGGCAGCCCCAGCATTTT; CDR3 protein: CALFRQPQHF
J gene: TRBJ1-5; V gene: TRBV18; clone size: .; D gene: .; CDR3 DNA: TGTGCCAGCTCACCAGGCAGGAATAATCAGCCCCAGCATTTT; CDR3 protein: CASSPGRNNQPQHF
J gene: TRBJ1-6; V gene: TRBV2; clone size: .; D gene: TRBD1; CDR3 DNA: TGTGCCAGTAGGCCGGGACAGGGGTTTAGCTCCTATAATTCACCCCTCCACTTT; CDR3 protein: CASRPGQGFSSYNSPLHF
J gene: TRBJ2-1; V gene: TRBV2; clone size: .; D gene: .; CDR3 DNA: TGTGCCAGCAGTGCCCTGCTGGGCGTATACAATGAGCAGTTCTTC; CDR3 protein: CASSALLGVYNEQFF
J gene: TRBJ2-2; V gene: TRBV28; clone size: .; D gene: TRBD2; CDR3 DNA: TGTGCCAGCAGTTTTCTAGCGGGGGGTCGCTACACCGGGGAGCTGTTTTTT; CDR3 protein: CASSFLAGGRYTGELFF
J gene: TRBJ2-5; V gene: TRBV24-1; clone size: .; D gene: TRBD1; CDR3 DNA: TGTGCCACCAGTGATCTGGGACAGGGGAAAGAGACCCAGTACTTC; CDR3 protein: CATSDLGQGKETQYF
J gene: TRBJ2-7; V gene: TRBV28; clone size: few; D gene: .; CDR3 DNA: TGTGCCAGCAGTTTATTAGGGCTGTGGCAGGGGTTTTTCGAGCAGTACTTC; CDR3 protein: CASSLLGLWQGFFEQYF
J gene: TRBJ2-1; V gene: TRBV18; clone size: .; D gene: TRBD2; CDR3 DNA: TGTGCCAGCTCACCCGCCCAAACTAGCGGGGGGGCAGATGAGCAGTTCTTC; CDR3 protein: CASSPAQTSGGADEQFF
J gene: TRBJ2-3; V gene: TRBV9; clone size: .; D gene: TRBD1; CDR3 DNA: TGTGCCAGCAGCCCACGACAGGGTTCAAGCACAGATACGCAGTATTTT; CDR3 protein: CASSPRQGSSTDTQYF
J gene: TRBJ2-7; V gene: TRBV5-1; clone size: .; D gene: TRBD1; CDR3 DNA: TGCGCCAGCAGTAGTGGGACAGGTGTGTACGAGCAGTACTTC; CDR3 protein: CASSSGTGVYEQYF
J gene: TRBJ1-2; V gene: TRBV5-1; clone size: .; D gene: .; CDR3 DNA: TGCGCCAGCAGCTCCGCCACAGACTATGGCTACACCTTC; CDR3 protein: CASSSATDYGYTF
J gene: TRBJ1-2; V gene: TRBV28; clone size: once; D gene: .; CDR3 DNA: TGTGCCAGCAGCTTGGCCCAGGGGAACTATGGCTACACCTTC; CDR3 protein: CASSLAQGNYGYTF
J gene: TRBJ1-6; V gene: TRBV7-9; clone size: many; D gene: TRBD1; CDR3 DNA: TGTGCCAGCAGCCCCGACAGGGACAATTCACCCCTCCACTTT; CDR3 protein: CASSPDRDNSPLHF
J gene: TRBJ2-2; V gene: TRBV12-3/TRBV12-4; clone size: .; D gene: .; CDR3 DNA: TGTGCCAGCAGTTTACTGAGGACCGGGGAGCTGTTTTTT; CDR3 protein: CASSLLRTGELFF
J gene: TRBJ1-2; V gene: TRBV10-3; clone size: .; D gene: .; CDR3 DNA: TGTGCCATCAGTGATTCGTATGGCTACACCTTC; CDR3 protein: CAISDSYGYTF
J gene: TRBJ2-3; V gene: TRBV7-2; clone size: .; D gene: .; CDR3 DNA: TGTGCCAGCAGCTTAGCAGCCACTACAGATACGCAGTATTTT; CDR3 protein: CASSLAATTDTQYF
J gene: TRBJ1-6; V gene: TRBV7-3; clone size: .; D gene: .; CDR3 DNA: TGTGCCAGTGCCCGGGGGGCCGCTGGGAATTCACCCCTCCACTTT; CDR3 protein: CASARGAAGNSPLHF
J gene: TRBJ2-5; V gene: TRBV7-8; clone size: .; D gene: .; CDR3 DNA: TGTGCCAGCACCCACTCTTTCGGGAGAGAGGAGACCCAGTACTTC; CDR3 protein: CASTHSFGREETQYF
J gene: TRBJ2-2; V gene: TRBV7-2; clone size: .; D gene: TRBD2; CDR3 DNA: TGTGCCAGCAGCTTAGGACTAGCGGGGCTCGGGGAGCTGTTTTTT; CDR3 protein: CASSLGLAGLGELFF
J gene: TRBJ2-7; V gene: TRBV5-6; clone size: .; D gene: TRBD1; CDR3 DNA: TGTGCCAGCAGCACCCCCCTGGGGACAGGGGGCTTGCGAGAGCAGTACTTC; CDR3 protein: CASSTPLGTGGLREQYF
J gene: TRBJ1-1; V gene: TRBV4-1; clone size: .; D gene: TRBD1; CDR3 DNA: TGCGCCAGCAGCCGAATGACAGGGGAGTGGACTGAAGCTTTCTTT; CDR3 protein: CASSRMTGEWTEAFF
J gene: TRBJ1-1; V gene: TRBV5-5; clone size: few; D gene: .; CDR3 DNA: TGTGCCAGCAGCTCACGACACGGGGGGACTGAAGCTTTCTTT; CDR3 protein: CASSSRHGGTEAFF
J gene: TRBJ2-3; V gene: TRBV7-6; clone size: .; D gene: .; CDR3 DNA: TGTGCCAGCGGCCGATGGTCAGATACGCAGTATTTT; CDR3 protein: CASGRWSDTQYF
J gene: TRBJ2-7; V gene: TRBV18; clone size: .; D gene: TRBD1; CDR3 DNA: TGTGCCAGCTCACCGAACACAGGGGGCGTCGAGCAGTACTTC; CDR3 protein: CASSPNTGGVEQYF
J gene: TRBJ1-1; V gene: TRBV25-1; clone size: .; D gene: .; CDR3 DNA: TGTGCCAGCAGTGAATATGTTATGACTGAAGCTTTCTTT; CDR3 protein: CASSEYVMTEAFF
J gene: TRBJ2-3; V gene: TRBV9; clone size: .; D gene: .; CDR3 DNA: TGTGCCAGCAGCGTAATAACCCAGGGTGTGGATACGCAGTATTTT; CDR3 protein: CASSVITQGVDTQYF
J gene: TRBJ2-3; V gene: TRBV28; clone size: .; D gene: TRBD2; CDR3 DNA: TGTGCCAGTCGACTAGCGGACAGCACAGATACGCAGTATTTT; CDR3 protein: CASRLADSTDTQYF
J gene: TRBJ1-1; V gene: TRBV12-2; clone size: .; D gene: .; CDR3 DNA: TGTGCAAGTCGCTTAGCGACAGGGGGAACTGAAGCTTTCTTT; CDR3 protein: CASRLATGGTEAFF
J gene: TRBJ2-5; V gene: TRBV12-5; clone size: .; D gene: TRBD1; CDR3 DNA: TGTGCTAGTGGTGTAGGACAGGGCTTTTACCAAGAGACCCAGTACTTC; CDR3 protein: CASGVGQGFYQETQYF
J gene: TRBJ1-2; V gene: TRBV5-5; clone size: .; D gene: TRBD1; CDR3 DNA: TGTGCCAGCAGCTTAAGACTGACAGGGGATCCCGACTATGGCTACACCTTC; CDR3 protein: CASSLRLTGDPDYGYTF
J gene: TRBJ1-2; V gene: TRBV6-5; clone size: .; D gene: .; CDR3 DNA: TGTGCCAGCAGTTACGGCGGGGTAGCTAACTATGGCTACACCTTC; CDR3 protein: CASSYGGVANYGYTF
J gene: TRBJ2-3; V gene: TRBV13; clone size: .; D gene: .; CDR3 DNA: TGTGCCAGCAGCGCGATAGGTAGATTGGGACAAGATACGCAGTATTTT; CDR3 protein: CASSAIGRLGQDTQYF